A single sample gave rise to the 25 T cell receptor beta chains below, sequenced in a study of shared clonotypes between healthy human individuals. CD45RO-negative, CCR7-selected cells formed the naive CD8 fraction, which excluded terminally differentiated effector memory CD45RA+ cells. Assay used: immunoSEQ multiplex PCR; TCRdb lists only in-frame clones, some missing. Among around 580,000 clones listed, about 98% were seen once. The sample consisted of naive CD8+ T cells sorted from blood. The source of these receptors is a man aged 25-40 years in good health.

The chain has TRBV29-1 and TRBJ2-2; D is possibly TRBD1 or TRBD2 (6 bases each). The CDR3 is 16 residues long. V was clipped by 5 bases and J by 4 bases, with 20 bases between them. CDR1 and CDR2 from the germline V gene are SQVTM and ANQGSEA. The CDR3 DNA reads TGCAGCGTTCGGGGAAGGGGGGAAAAAGGCACCGGGGAGCTGTTTTTT. It specifies CSVRGRGEKGTGELFF.

This clone showed up just once. The chain employs TRBV27 and TRBJ2-7; 13 bases are shared with TRBD2. This CDR3 comprises 17 residues. The J segment lost 4 bases and the V segment lost 2 bases, leaving 8 bases of the junction unmatched. Looked up from germline, CDR1 is MNHEY and CDR2 is SMNVEV (reference sequence). The CDR3 DNA reads as TGTGCCAGCAGTTTACGGACTAGCGGGAGCGTGAGGTACGAGCAGTACTTC. Encoded protein: CASSLRTSGSVRYEQYF.

CDR3 DNA sequence: TGTGCCAGCAGGTTGGGGGGAGCCCACGAGCAGTACTTC. It translates to CASRLGGAHEQYF. The chain employs TRBV2 and TRBJ2-7; TRBD2 is a possible D gene (6 bases). The CDR3 length is 13 residues. V was cut by 6 bases and J by 5 bases, with 14 bases left in between. In germline, CDR1 is SNHLY, CDR2 FYNNEI.

The chain uses TRBV27 and TRBJ1-5; 7 bases are a match to TRBD1. This CDR3 spans 13 amino acids. The germline V gene has CDR1 MNHEY and CDR2 SMNVEV (reference sequence). The V and J ends lost 6 bases and 5 bases, in that order; junction bases with no gene match: 4. The CDR3 nucleotides are TGTGCCAGCAGCCCTCAGGGGGATCAGCCCCAGCATTTT. This codes for CASSPQGDQPQHF.

The rearrangement joins TRBV6-1 to TRBJ2-5, with TRBD2 as a possible D gene (6 bases). V lost 6 bases to trimming and J lost 0 bases, with 14 bases between them. The length of the CDR3 is 15 residues. Germline V gives CDR1 MNHNS, CDR2 SASEGT. The DNA for the CDR3 is TGTGCCAGCAGCCCCCAAGGCGGGGACCAAGAGACCCAGTACTTC. Its protein product is CASSPQGGDQETQYF.

The chain employs TRBV7-9 and TRBJ2-2, with 9 nucleotides matching TRBD1. The CDR3 has 12 residues. The V gene's germline CDR1 is SEHNR and CDR2 FQNEAQ (reference sequence). V lost 5 bases and J lost 9; bases outside the gene matches: 1. The CDR3 region has the DNA TGTGCCAGCAGCGGACAGGGGCGGGAGCTGTTTTTT. Its translation: CASSGQGRELFF.

The rearrangement uses TRBV7-9 and TRBJ1-3; 7 bases fit TRBD1. The germline V gene encodes CDR1 SEHNR and CDR2 FQNEAQ (reference sequence). This CDR3 contains 16 residues. Losses at the gene ends were 1 base for V and 2 bases for J; bases not matched to a gene: 5. The CDR3 region is CASSLDPGGAGNTIYF. The DNA for the CDR3 is TGTGCCAGCAGCTTAGATCCAGGGGGGGCTGGAAACACCATATATTTT.

This chain links TRBV27 with TRBJ2-5; 10 bases align to TRBD1. Germline V gene data show CDR1 as MNHEY and CDR2 as SMNVEV (reference sequence). Trimming cost V 5 bases and J 6 bases; bases outside gene matches: 12. The CDR3 loop spans 16 amino acids. The CDR3 sequence is CASSGRDRGLGKTQYF. CDR3 DNA sequence: TGTGCCAGCAGTGGACGGGACAGGGGTTTGGGGAAGACCCAGTACTTC.

The chain combines TRBV28 with TRBJ1-5; D is perhaps TRBD1 (5 bases). The CDR3 is 15 amino acids. V lost 6 bases, J lost 4 bases, and 16 bases lay in between. CDR1 and CDR2 (germline): MDHEN, SYDVKM. As DNA, the CDR3 is TGTGCCAGCAGCGCCTTGGGACGGTCAAATCAGCCCCAGCATTTT. Its protein is CASSALGRSNQPQHF.

The chain couples TRBV6-1 to TRBJ2-7, with D maybe TRBD2 (5 bases). The CDR3 spans 13 residues. The germline V gene encodes CDR1 MNHNS and CDR2 SASEGT. CDR3: CASGFLSSYEQYF. CDR3 nucleotide sequence: TGTGCGAGCGGCTTCCTGAGCTCCTACGAGCAGTACTTC.

V is TRBV4-3 and J is TRBJ1-4; TRBD1 matches at 7 bases. The CDR3 sequence is 15 residues long. Germline assignment: CDR1 LGHNA and CDR2 YSLEER. V dropped 3 bases and J dropped 8; count of bases not matched to a gene: 9. CDR3 sequence: CASSQDRQGGEKLFF. The CDR3 DNA sequence: TGCGCCAGCAGCCAGGACAGACAGGGTGGCGAAAAACTGTTTTTT.

Notes on this clone: The same CDR3 also results from other DNA sequences found in this sample. The rearrangement uses TRBV27 and TRBJ1-5; D is uncertain. Trimming took off 3 bases at V and 0 bases at J, with 3 bases between the two ends. Germline V CDR1 and CDR2: MNHEY, SMNVEV (reference sequence). The CDR3 runs to 13 residues. The CDR3 reads CASSFSSNQPQHF. The CDR3 DNA sequence: TGTGCCAGCAGTTTTAGTAGCAATCAGCCCCAGCATTTT.

The genes are TRBV7-9 and TRBJ1-4, with D perhaps matching TRBD1 (5 bases). CDR3 size: 15 residues. CDR1 is SEHNR, CDR2 FQNEAQ, per germline (reference sequence). Deletions cut 5 bases from V and 5 bases from J, with 15 bases between. The CDR3 spells CASSPSGRVNEKLFF. The CDR3 nucleotides read TGTGCCAGCAGCCCGTCGGGCAGGGTAAATGAAAAACTGTTTTTT.

In its sample, this clone was seen once. This rearrangement joins TRBV4-3 to TRBJ2-2; 13 bases are shared with TRBD2. The V segment lost 3 bases and the J segment 0 bases; nucleotides outside the gene matches: 1. This CDR3 spans 17 amino acids. Germline V CDR1 and CDR2: LGHNA, YSLEER. CDR3 loop: CASSHGTSGTNTGELFF. Written as DNA, the CDR3 is TGCGCCAGCAGCCATGGGACTAGCGGGACGAACACCGGGGAGCTGTTTTTT.

The chain combines TRBV11-3 with TRBJ1-1; 12 bases align to TRBD1. The CDR3 is 17 residues long. The J segment lost 3 bases and the V segment lost 1 base, leaving 6 bases of the junction unmatched. Germline V lookup: CDR1 SGHNT, CDR2 YENEEA. The CDR3 loop is CASSLVRDRGRHTEAFF. As DNA, the CDR3 is TGTGCCAGCAGCTTAGTAAGGGACAGGGGGCGGCACACTGAAGCTTTCTTT.

This rearrangement joins TRBV7-6 to TRBJ2-7; 8 positions match TRBD2. This CDR3 region has 16 residues. With 4 bases clipped from V and 1 base from J, the junction kept 9 bases outside the gene matches. The V gene's germline CDR1 is SGHVS and CDR2 FNYEAQ. The CDR3 sequence is CASSSPREGGSYEQYF. DNA of the CDR3: TGTGCCAGCAGCTCACCCCGGGAGGGGGGGTCCTACGAGCAGTACTTC.

V and J are TRBV5-4 and TRBJ1-1; D perhaps matches TRBD1 (6 bases). Between the trimmed V and J ends, which lost 5 bases and 5 bases, there was a span of 16 bases. There are 14 residues in the CDR3. CDR1 is SGHNT, CDR2 YYREEE, per germline (reference sequence). In DNA, the CDR3 is TGTGCCAGCAGTTTTTGGGGGGCAGGAACTGAAGCTTTCTTT. It is translated as CASSFWGAGTEAFF.

This sequence joins TRBV20-1 and TRBJ2-1; D not certain. The CDR3 extends over 11 amino acids. The V and J ends lost 6 bases and 9 bases respectively, with 12 bases between them. From germline, CDR1 is DFQATT and CDR2 SNEGSKA (reference sequence). As DNA, the CDR3 is TGCAGTGCCCTTCTAGTGACTGAGCAGTTCTTC. It specifies CSALLVTEQFF.

This clone was seen only once. This chain connects TRBV6-1 to TRBJ1-1; maybe TRBD1 (5 bases). The CDR3 has 14 residues. V dropped 0 bases and J dropped 12 bases, with 17 bases sitting between them. Germline CDR1 and CDR2: MNHNS and SASEGT. CDR3 sequence reads: CASSEAPGGGESFF. The CDR3 DNA follows: TGTGCCAGCAGTGAAGCGCCGGGGGGAGGGGAGTCTTTCTTT.

The rearrangement joins TRBV7-7 to TRBJ1-3; 8 bases map to TRBD1. CDR1 is SSHAT, CDR2 FNYEAQ, per germline (reference sequence). This CDR3 spans 16 amino acids. With V trimmed by 4 bases and J by 0 bases, 5 bases remained unmatched. Here the CDR3 DNA reads TGTGCCAGCAGCTCGGGACAGGATAACTCTGGAAACACCATATATTTT. This translates into CASSSGQDNSGNTIYF.

The chain is built from TRBV6-5 and TRBJ1-2, with D hard to call. The germline gives CDR1 MNHEY, CDR2 SVGAGI. This CDR3 is built from 14 residues. Deletions cut 0 bases from V and 5 bases from J, with 10 bases between. CDR3 amino acids: CASSYSISGYGYTF. As DNA, the CDR3 is TGTGCCAGCAGTTACTCGATTAGCGGGTATGGCTACACCTTC.

The chain combines TRBV27 with TRBJ1-3, with TRBD1 matching 9 bases. The CDR3 is 16 residues long. Germline V gene data show CDR1 as MNHEY and CDR2 as SMNVEV (reference sequence). The ends lost 6 bases at V and 7 bases at J; junction bases unmatched: 13. The CDR3 here is CASRPTGQGSLNTIYF. The CDR3 nucleotides are TGTGCCAGCAGGCCGACGGGACAGGGCTCTCTGAACACCATATATTTT.

V usage is TRBV5-4 and J usage is TRBJ1-1; D unresolved. V shed 0 bases and J shed 2 bases, with 8 bases lying between them. The CDR3 is made up of 14 amino acids. CDR1 and CDR2 from the germline V gene are SGHNT and YYREEE (reference sequence). Written as DNA, the CDR3 is TGTGCCAGCAGCTTGGTGGCGGGAAACACTGAAGCTTTCTTT. This gives the protein CASSLVAGNTEAFF.

The rearrangement links TRBV7-9 to TRBJ1-5, with no clear D. The V gene's germline CDR1 is SEHNR and CDR2 FQNEAQ (reference sequence). The CDR3 consists of 14 residues. V lost 5 bases and J 2 bases, leaving 10 bases between the germline ends. The CDR3 DNA reads as TGTGCCAGCAGCGAAGACGTAGGCAATCAGCCCCAGCATTTT. Translated, it gives CASSEDVGNQPQHF.

In its sample, this clone was seen once. The gene calls are TRBV13 and TRBJ1-2; D perhaps matches TRBD1 (5 bases). Germline V gene data show CDR1 as PRHDT and CDR2 as FYEKMQ (reference sequence). Trimming removed 2 bases at V and 8 bases at J, with 12 bases between. CDR3 length: 13 amino acids. DNA of the CDR3: TGTGCCAGCAGCTTAAGGGGAGTAGGAGGCTACACCTTC. Its translation: CASSLRGVGGYTF.